This is a list of T cell receptor beta chains from one sample in a study of blood T cell repertoires in COVID-19. Some clones are missing from TCRdb's copy, which holds only in-frame ones; the method was immunoSEQ multiplex PCR. The sample has 150,000 or so clones; approximately 80% are singletons. The source material was peripheral blood. These receptors were taken from a woman over 75 with acute or convalescent COVID-19. The conserved cysteine and the conserved F or W are not part of the CDR3 here. A row's size may be missing; if present it is once, few, many or a size class.

clone_size	v_call	cdr3_aa
few	TRBV5-1	ASSFGQNTGELF
-	TRBV19	ASSIGRPYEQY
-	TRBV5-1	ASSSAGRQRLGTEAF
few	TRBV28	ASSLGTGAAGGTEAF
-	TRBV18	ASSPRQGENTEAF
-	TRBV11-2	ASSLREASSHYEQY
-	TRBV11-3	ASSSGTSGSYEQY
-	TRBV15	ATSREWANEQF
-	TRBV25-1	ASSEQLKRGDTQY
-	TRBV19	ASSSGNYNEQF
-	TRBV11-2	ASSLEASGTQY
-	TRBV5-1	ASSNQGARDTQY
many	TRBV6-1	ASSETGVQEQY
-	TRBV24-1	ATSRTAPNTGELF
-	TRBV5-1	ASSLAEQASGTHEQY
once	TRBV7-9	ASSFDFSYEQY
once	TRBV14	ASSQVPPGTGELF
-	TRBV27	ASSYRASNQPQH
-	TRBV3-1/TRBV3-2	ASSQGTGGAGDTQY
-	TRBV2	ASSDNRENQETQY
-	TRBV10-3	AISGGESGELF
-	TRBV10-3	AISGTSGDPSSYNEQF
-	TRBV7-8	ASSERDRGREYGYT
-	TRBV4-1	ASSRVFTSGSETGELF
-	TRBV5-1	ASSFETSGRAGETQY
-	TRBV7-8	ASSLVSPGRGTDTQY
once	TRBV3-1/TRBV3-2	ASSRTGQENQPQH
-	TRBV3-1/TRBV3-2	ASSQIGRGIGNTIY
-	TRBV3-1/TRBV3-2	ASSQGQRPGYNEQF
-	TRBV5-1	ASSLGVAGVDEQY
-	TRBV11-2	ASSLFAGISYEQY
-	TRBV4-2	ASSPLAGTSGTGELF
-	TRBV7-2	ASSAPTVVYGNTIY
few	TRBV7-9	ASSPGWGEDQPQH
-	TRBV7-2	ASRGGGSYNEQF
once	TRBV19	ASSSTGPSSYNEQF
-	TRBV11-2	ASSLDPREKLF
-	TRBV20-1	SASIPGATDTQY
-	TRBV11-2	ASSLRSSGPSYEQY
-	TRBV4-2	ASSPLAGAPGTRETQY
-	TRBV7-2	ASSYLSVGEQF
few	TRBV11-2	ASSSDTYNYGYT
-	TRBV11-2	ASSLAEGTEAF
once	TRBV15	ATSKHPQETQY
-	TRBV2	ASSESNVNTEAF
-	TRBV19	ASTSEGNQPQH
-	TRBV7-8	ASSLDYSGANVLT
-	TRBV6-5	ATLGLAEETQY
-	TRBV12-3/TRBV12-4	ASSFRGERY
-	TRBV9	ASTGAGGTGELF
-	TRBV5-6	ASSLFAAGELF
-	TRBV29-1	SASTSGFYEQY
-	TRBV7-2	ASSSGTGFPKEAF
-	TRBV18	ASSRTGGIYGYT
-	TRBV2	ASSEQGYNEQF
-	TRBV19	ASRDRGNTEAF
-	TRBV2	ASSVDQGTEAF
many	TRBV18	ASSPDREALYGYT